Below, one T cell receptor beta chain is given with its context. Authors' methods: It was from reference gene primer amplification that nucleated cell counts were estimated. Here immunoSEQ multiplex PCR was the method, and the copy in TCRdb shows in-frame clones only, minus some. V and J calls and clone size come straight from that table; D and trimming were deduced from the DNA. The sample yields 45,000 to 70,000 clones, around 80% seen once. This sample stems from a study of blood T cell repertoires in COVID-19. Study information: Donors in the United States, Italy and Spain gave samples during acute or convalescent COVID-19. T cells, B-cell-depleted T cells, or PBMCs provided the cDNA or gDNA that served as material.

Germline V gives CDR1 LNHNV, CDR2 YYDKDF (reference sequence). The CDR3 runs 15 residues. V lost 4 bases, J lost 4 bases, and 16 bases lay in between. This rearrangement joins TRBV15 to TRBJ1-1, with unresolved D. This clonotype was sampled from a woman over 75 with acute or convalescent COVID-19. Sample: peripheral blood. CDR3 in DNA: TGTGCCACCAGCACCCCTCGGTTCGGGGTCACTGAAGCTTTCTTT. This encodes CATSTPRFGVTEAFF.